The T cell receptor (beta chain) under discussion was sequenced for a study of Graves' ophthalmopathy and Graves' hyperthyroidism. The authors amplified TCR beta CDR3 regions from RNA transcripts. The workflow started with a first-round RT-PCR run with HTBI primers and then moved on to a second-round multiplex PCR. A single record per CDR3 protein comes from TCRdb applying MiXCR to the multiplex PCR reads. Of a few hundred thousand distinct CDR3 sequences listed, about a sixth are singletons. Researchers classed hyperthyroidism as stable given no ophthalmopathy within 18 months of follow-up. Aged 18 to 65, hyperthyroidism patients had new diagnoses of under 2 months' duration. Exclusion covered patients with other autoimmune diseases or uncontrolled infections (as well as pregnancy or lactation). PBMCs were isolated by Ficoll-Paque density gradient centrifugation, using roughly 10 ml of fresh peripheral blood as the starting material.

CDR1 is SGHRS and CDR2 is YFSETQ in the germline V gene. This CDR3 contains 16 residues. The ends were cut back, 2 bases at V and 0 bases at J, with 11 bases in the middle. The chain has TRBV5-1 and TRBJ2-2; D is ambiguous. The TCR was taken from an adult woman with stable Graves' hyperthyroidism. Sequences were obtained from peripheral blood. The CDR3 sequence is CASSLWSNSNTGELFF. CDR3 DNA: TGCGCCAGCAGCTTATGGAGCAACTCGAACACCGGGGAGCTGTTTTTT.